Included here is one TCR beta chain sequence, with context. What it binds is unknown. These data belong to a study of T-cell reconstitution after alpha-beta-depleted transplantation in children. V gave up 6 bases and J gave up 9 bases; unmatched junction bases: 7. The germline V gene has CDR1 DFQATT and CDR2 SNEGSKA (reference sequence). The CDR3 sequence is 12 residues long. General study findings and limits: High day-60 TCRbeta diversity in some patients came from surviving recipient T cells and thymic progenitors. Most T-cell counts and diversity one year after the transplant came from T cells that were newly produced.

Researchers prepared the TCRbeta library using unique molecular identifiers, the study reports. TCRdb ran MiXCR on the PCR reads and lists one entry per CDR3 protein. The sample has over 200,000 distinct CDR3 sequences; around a sixth are singletons. Here the sequenced sample was PBMCs, mostly from graft donor cells, taken 360 days after TCRalphabeta/CD19-depleted stem cell transplant. The receptor was isolated from a male patient aged 2-10 years who had a stem cell transplant for acute lymphoblastic leukemia, so the T cells may come from the graft donor. The gene calls are TRBV20-1 and TRBJ2-4; 8 nucleotides line up with TRBD1. In nucleotides, the CDR3 is TGCAGTGCCATAAGGACAGGGTTCATTCAGTACTTC. This translates into CSAIRTGFIQYF.